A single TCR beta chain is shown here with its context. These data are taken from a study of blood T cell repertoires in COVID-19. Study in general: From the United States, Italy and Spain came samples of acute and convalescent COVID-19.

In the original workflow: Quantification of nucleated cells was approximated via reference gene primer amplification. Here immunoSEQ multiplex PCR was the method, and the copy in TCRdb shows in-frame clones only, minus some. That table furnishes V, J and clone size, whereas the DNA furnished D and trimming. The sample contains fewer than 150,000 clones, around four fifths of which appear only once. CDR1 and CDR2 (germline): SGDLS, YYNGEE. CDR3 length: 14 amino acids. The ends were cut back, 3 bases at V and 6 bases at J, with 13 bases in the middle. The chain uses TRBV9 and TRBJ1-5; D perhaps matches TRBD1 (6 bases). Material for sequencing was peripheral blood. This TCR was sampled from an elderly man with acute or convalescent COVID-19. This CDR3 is CASSETGLGQPQHF. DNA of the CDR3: TGTGCCAGCAGCGAAACAGGGTTGGGTCAGCCCCAGCATTTT.